This TCR beta chain was observed in a study of blood T cell repertoires in COVID-19. This clone was seen a handful of times. Some clones are missing from TCRdb's copy, which holds only in-frame ones; the method was immunoSEQ multiplex PCR. The sample records over 60,000 clones, about 78% being singletons. V lost 4 bases to trimming and J lost 8 bases, with 17 bases between them. The CDR3 has 15 amino acids. Germline V gene sequence: CDR1 KGHSH, CDR2 LQKENI. This chain joins TRBV18 and TRBJ1-4, with a weak D call TRBD1 (5 bases). Sequencing input: peripheral blood. The sequence was obtained from a woman older than 75 with acute or convalescent COVID-19. CDR3 in DNA: TGTGCCAGCTCACGAGGGACTCTAACTGGGGAAAAACTGTTTTTT. Translation gives CASSRGTLTGEKLFF.